This T cell receptor (beta chain) was recorded in a study of T cell responses to AZD1222 COVID-19 vaccine. The study, taken as a whole, reports: It should be noted that donors were predominantly white British and more often female, and clonal diversity was possibly underestimated. Of spike-specific TCRs, nearly half reportedly target regions left unmutated in variants. Elevations in Spike-specific TCR breadth and depth followed administration of two AZD1222 doses.

The data were produced by immunoSEQ multiplex PCR, yet TCRdb's version contains in-frame clones alone and is incomplete. The profile shows around 150,000 clones, about 90% of them singletons. This CDR3 comprises 14 residues. Germline CDR1 SGHTA, CDR2 FQGNSA. The V and J ends lost 5 bases and 11 bases, in that order; junction bases with no gene match: 12. Worth noting for this clone: Its antigen is undetermined.

The receptor's source is an adult in good health. The specimen comprised peripheral blood, sampled on day 0 of AZD1222 vaccination. The rearrangement uses TRBV7-2 and TRBJ1-2, with 9 bases matching TRBD1. Written as DNA, the CDR3 is TGTGCCAGCAGCACCCAGTGGGGACAGGGAAGGTACACCTTC. The encoded protein is CASSTQWGQGRYTF.